This T cell receptor beta chain was recorded in a study of cytomegalovirus exposure and HLA in healthy donors. Findings and limits, study-wide: The majority of TCR sequences were rare, yet some public TCRs appeared in many donors.

A remark on this clone: Its antigen is as yet unknown.

The data were produced by immunoSEQ multiplex PCR, yet TCRdb's version contains in-frame clones alone and is incomplete. The table shows fewer than 60,000 clones, with around 93% occurring only once. The V end was cut by 2 bases, the J end by 7 bases, with 15 bases between. Per the germline V gene, CDR1 is WSHSY and CDR2 is SAAADI. This CDR3 has 14 residues. The sample comprised PBMCs. The gene calls are TRBV10-2 and TRBJ2-7, with a possible D match to TRBD1 (6 bases). The clonotype was recovered from a woman under 30 in good health and CMV-seropositive. The CDR3 here is CASSERRQAIEQYF. The CDR3 region has the DNA TGCGCCAGCAGTGAGCGGAGACAGGCTATAGAGCAGTACTTC.